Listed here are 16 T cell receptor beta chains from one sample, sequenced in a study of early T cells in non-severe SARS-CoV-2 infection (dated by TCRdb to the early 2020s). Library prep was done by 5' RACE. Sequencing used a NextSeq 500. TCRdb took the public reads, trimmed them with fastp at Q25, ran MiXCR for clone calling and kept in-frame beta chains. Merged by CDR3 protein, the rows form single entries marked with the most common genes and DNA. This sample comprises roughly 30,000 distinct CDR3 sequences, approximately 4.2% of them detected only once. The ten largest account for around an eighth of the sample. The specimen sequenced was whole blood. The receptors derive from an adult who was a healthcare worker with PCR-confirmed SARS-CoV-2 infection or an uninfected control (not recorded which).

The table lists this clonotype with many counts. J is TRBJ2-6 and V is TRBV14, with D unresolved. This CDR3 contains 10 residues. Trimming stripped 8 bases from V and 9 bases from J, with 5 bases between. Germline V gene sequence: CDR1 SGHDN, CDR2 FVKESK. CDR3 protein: CASRGNVLTF. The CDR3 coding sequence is TGTGCCAGCCGCGGCAACGTCCTGACTTTC.

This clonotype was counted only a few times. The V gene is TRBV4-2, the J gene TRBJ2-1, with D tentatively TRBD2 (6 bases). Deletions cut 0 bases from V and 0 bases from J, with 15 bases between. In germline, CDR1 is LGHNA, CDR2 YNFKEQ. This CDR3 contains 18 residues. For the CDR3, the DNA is TGTGCCAGCAGCCAAGATTGGGGCGGAGGGAGCTCCTACAATGAGCAGTTCTTC. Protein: CASSQDWGGGSSYNEQFF.

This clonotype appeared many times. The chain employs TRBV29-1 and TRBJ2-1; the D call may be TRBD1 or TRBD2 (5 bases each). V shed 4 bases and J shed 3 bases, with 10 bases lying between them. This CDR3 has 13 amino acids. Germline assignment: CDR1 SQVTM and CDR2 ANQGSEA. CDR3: CSVGGRNYNEQFF. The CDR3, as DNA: TGCAGCGTTGGGGGACGGAACTACAATGAGCAGTTCTTC.

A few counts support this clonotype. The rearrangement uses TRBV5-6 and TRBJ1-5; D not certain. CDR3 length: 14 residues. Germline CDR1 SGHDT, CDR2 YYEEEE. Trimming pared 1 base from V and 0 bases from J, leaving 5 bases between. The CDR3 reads CASSLSYSNQPQHF. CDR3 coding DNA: TGTGCCAGCAGCTTGTCGTATAGCAATCAGCCCCAGCATTTT. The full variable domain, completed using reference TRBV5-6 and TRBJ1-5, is DAGVTQSPTHLIKTRGQQVTLRCSPKSGHDTVSWYQQALGQGPQFIFQYYEEEERQRGNFPDRFSGHQFPNYSSELNVNALLLGDSALYLCASSLSYSNQPQHFGDGTRLSIL.

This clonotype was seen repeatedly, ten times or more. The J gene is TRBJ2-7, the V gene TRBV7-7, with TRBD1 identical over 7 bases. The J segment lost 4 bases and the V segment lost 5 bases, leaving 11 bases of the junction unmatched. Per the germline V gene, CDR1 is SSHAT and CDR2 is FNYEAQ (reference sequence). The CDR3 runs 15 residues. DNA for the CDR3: TGTGCCAGCAGCGAGGGGGACAGAGGGAAGTACGAGCAGTACTTC. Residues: CASSEGDRGKYEQYF.

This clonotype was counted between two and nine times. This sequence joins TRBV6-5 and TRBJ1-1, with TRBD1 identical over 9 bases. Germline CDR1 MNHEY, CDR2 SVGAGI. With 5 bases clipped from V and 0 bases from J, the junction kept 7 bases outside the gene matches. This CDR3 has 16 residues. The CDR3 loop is CASSPGTGPMNTEAFF. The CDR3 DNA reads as TGTGCCAGCAGTCCCGGGACAGGGCCCATGAACACTGAAGCTTTCTTT.

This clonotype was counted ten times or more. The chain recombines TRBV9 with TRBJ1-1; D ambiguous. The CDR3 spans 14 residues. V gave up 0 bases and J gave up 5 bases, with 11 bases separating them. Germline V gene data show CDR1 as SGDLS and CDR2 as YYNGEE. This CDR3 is CASSVGGSGTEAFF. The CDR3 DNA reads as TGTGCCAGCAGCGTAGGTGGGTCTGGGACTGAAGCTTTCTTT.

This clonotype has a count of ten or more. CDR3 loop: CASSAQNTDTQYF. CDR3 in DNA: TGTGCCAGCAGCGCCCAAAACACAGATACGCAGTATTTT. The gene calls are TRBV9 and TRBJ2-3; D unclear. Germline CDR1 is SGDLS and CDR2 is YYNGEE. V lost 3 bases and J 2 bases, leaving 7 bases between the germline ends. The length of the CDR3 is 13 residues.

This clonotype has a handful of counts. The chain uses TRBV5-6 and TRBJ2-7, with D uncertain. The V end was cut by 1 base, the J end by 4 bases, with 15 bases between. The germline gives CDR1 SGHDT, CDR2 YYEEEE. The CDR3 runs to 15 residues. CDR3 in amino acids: CASSLLSYYTYEQYF. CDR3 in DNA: TGTGCCAGCAGCTTGTTAAGCTACTACACTTACGAGCAGTACTTC.

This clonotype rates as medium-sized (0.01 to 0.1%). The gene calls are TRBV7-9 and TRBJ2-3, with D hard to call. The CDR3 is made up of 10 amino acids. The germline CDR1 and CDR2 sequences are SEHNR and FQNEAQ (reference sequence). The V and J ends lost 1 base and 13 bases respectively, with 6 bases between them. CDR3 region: CASSLDREYF. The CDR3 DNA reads TGTGCCAGCAGCTTAGACCGAGAGTATTTT.

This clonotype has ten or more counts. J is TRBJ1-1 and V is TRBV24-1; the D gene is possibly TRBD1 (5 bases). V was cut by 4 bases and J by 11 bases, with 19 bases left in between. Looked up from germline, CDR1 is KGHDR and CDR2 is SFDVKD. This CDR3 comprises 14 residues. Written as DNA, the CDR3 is TGTGCCACCAGTGACCCAATCCACGACAGAGGCGCTTTCTTT. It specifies CATSDPIHDRGAFF.

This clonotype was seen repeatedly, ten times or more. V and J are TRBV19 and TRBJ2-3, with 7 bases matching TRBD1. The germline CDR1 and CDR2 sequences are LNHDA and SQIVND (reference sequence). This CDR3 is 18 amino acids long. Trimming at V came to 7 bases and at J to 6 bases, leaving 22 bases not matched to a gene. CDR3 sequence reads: CASTKRGTGVLVLDTQYF. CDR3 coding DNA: TGTGCCAGTACCAAAAGGGGAACAGGGGTTCTGGTATTGGATACGCAGTATTTT.

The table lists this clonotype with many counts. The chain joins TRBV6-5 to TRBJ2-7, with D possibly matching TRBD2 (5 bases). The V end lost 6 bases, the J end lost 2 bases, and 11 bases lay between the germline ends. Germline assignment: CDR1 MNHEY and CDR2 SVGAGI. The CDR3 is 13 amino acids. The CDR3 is CASRNGDTYEQYF. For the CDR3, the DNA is TGTGCCAGCAGGAACGGGGATACCTACGAGCAGTACTTC.

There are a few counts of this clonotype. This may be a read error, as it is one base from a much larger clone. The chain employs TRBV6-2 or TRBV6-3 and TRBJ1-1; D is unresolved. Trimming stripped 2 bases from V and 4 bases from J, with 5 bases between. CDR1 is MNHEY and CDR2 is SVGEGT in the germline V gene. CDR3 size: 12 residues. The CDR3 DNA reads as TGTGCCAGCAGTTACGGACGCACTGAAGCTTTCTTT. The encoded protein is CASSYGRTEAFF.

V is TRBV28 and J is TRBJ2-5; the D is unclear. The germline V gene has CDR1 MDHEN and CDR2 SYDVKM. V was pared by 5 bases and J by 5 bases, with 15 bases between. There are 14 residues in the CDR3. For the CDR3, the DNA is TGTGCCAGCAGTCTGCGGACCCGGATGGAGACCCAGTACTTC. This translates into CASSLRTRMETQYF.

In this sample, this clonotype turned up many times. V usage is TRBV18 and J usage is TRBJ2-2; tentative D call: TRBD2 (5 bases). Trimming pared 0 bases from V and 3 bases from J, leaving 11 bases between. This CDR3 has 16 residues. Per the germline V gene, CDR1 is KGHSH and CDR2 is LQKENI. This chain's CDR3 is CASSPPNSDYTGELFF. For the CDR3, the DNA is TGTGCCAGCTCACCACCGAATAGCGACTACACCGGGGAGCTGTTTTTT.